A single sample gave rise to the 23 T cell receptor beta chains below, sequenced in a study of early stage breast cancer tumors. Libraries were prepared by immunoSEQ multiplex PCR; TCRdb keeps only in-frame clonotypes and omits some of them. The repertoire holds around 9,800 clones, with more than 70% as singletons. The sequencing input was breast tumor tissue. These receptor sequences come from a person aged 70 to 85 with breast cancer.

This chain uses TRBV19 with TRBJ1-5, with D perhaps matching TRBD1 (5 bases). Germline lookup yields CDR1 LNHDA and CDR2 SQIVND (reference sequence). This CDR3 comprises 14 residues. Trimming left V 1 base short and J 4 bases short, with 8 bases between. The CDR3, as DNA: TGTGCCAGTAGTATAGGACAGTCGAATCAGCCCCAGCATTTT. Translation gives CASSIGQSNQPQHF.

This clone was counted only a few times. The rearrangement links TRBV6-4 to TRBJ2-3, with a weak D call TRBD2 (7 bases). The CDR3 length is 17 residues. Trimming cost V 0 bases and J 1 base, with 14 bases left between them. Looked up from germline, CDR1 is MRHNA and CDR2 is SNTAGT. The CDR3 DNA reads as TGTGCCAGCAGTGACTCGCGATCGGGGGGCGGCACAGATACGCAGTATTTT. This encodes CASSDSRSGGGTDTQYF.

There are a few counts of this clone. The chain recombines TRBV9 with TRBJ2-1; 9 bases fit TRBD2. Unmatched junction bases numbered 2, after V lost 1 base and J lost 6 bases. The CDR3 sequence is 14 residues long. The germline V gene has CDR1 SGDLS and CDR2 YYNGEE. The CDR3 DNA follows: TGTGCCAGCAGCGTAACTAGCGGGTTCAATGAGCAGTTCTTC. Translating gives CASSVTSGFNEQFF.

The V and J genes are TRBV7-2 and TRBJ2-1, with TRBD2 matching 12 bases. V lost 5 bases and J lost 8; bases outside the gene matches: 10. The CDR3 length is 16 residues. The germline V gene has CDR1 SGHTA and CDR2 FQGNSA. The CDR3 nucleotides are TGTGCCAGCAGCCTCCCTCCGGGACTAGCGGGCGATGAGCAGTTCTTC. Translation gives CASSLPPGLAGDEQFF.

The chain uses TRBV7-9 and TRBJ1-1; 12 positions match TRBD1. The junction had 4 bases not matched to a gene; V was cut back by 3 bases and J by 5 bases. The germline V gene encodes CDR1 SEHNR and CDR2 FQNEAQ (reference sequence). This CDR3 is 15 amino acids long. CDR3 amino acids: CASSFGDRGLTEAFF. For the CDR3, the DNA is TGTGCCAGCAGCTTTGGGGACAGGGGGCTGACTGAAGCTTTCTTT.

The chain combines TRBV7-9 with TRBJ1-2, with D tentatively TRBD1 (5 bases). CDR3 length equals 15 residues. CDR1 and CDR2 from the germline V gene are SEHNR and FQNEAQ (reference sequence). Trimming took 3 bases from V and 0 from J, leaving 11 bases between them. In nucleotides, the CDR3 is TGTGCCAGCAGCTTGGCGGGGGGAGCTAACTATGGCTACACCTTC. Its translation: CASSLAGGANYGYTF.

The CDR3 is CASREPGVDTQYF. CDR3 nucleotide sequence: TGCGCCAGCAGAGAGCCAGGGGTCGATACGCAGTATTTT. This chain connects TRBV5-1 to TRBJ2-3; a weak D match, TRBD1 (6 bases). The germline V gene encodes CDR1 SGHRS and CDR2 YFSETQ. The CDR3 has 13 residues. V was cut by 5 bases and J by 6 bases, with 13 bases left in between. The variable domain in full, completed from reference TRBV5-1 and TRBJ2-3, reads KAGVTQTPRYLIKTRGQQVTLSCSPISGHRSVSWYQQTPGQGLQFLFEYFSETQRNKGNFPGRFSGRQFSNSRSEMNVSTLELGDSALYLCASREPGVDTQYFGPGTRLTVL.

The J gene is TRBJ2-3, the V gene TRBV9; 7 bases fit TRBD1. The CDR3 loop spans 15 amino acids. V lost 4 bases to trimming and J lost 1 base; unmatched junction nucleotides: 6. Germline CDR1 SGDLS, CDR2 YYNGEE. The CDR3 nucleotides are TGTGCCAGCAGCCTATCCGGGACAGGCACAGATACGCAGTATTTT. Encoded protein: CASSLSGTGTDTQYF.

This clone showed up just a few times. The chain employs TRBV5-8 and TRBJ2-7; D remains unclear. The germline CDR1 and CDR2 sequences are SGHTS and YDEGEE. V was trimmed by 4 bases and J by 6 bases, leaving 14 bases between them. This CDR3 is built from 13 residues. The CDR3 is CASSGGLGVEQYF. In DNA, the CDR3 is TGTGCCAGCAGCGGTGGGTTGGGCGTCGAGCAGTACTTC.

This chain joins TRBV29-1 and TRBJ1-2; 9 bases fit TRBD1. Unmatched junction bases numbered 0, after V lost 4 bases and J lost 3 bases. Per germline, CDR1 SQVTM and CDR2 ANQGSEA. The CDR3 spans 12 residues. The CDR3 DNA reads TGCAGCGTTGGACAGGGGGACTATGGCTACACCTTC. Its protein is CSVGQGDYGYTF.

This rearrangement joins TRBV9 to TRBJ1-4, with D possibly being TRBD1 (5 bases). The germline V gene has CDR1 SGDLS and CDR2 YYNGEE. There are 16 residues in the CDR3. Trimming removed 3 bases from V and 4 bases from J, with 16 bases in between. Here the CDR3 DNA reads TGTGCCAGCAGCGCCAGTATCTTGGGGGGTAATGAAAAACTGTTTTTT. Protein: CASSASILGGNEKLFF.

The rearrangement links TRBV4-3 to TRBJ1-2; D gene ambiguous. Trimming took 0 bases from V and 0 from J, leaving 5 bases between them. CDR3 length equals 14 residues. Per the germline V gene, CDR1 is LGHNA and CDR2 is YSLEER. This CDR3 is CASSQDLTNYGYTF. CDR3 coding DNA: TGCGCCAGCAGCCAAGATCTTACTAACTATGGCTACACCTTC.

The V and J genes are TRBV13 and TRBJ2-7, with D tentatively TRBD1 (6 bases). CDR1 and CDR2 from the germline V gene are PRHDT and FYEKMQ (reference sequence). With 5 bases removed from V and 2 bases from J, the gap between germline ends came to 16 bases. This CDR3 is 15 amino acids long. Here the CDR3 reads CASSNSEGVPYEQYF. The CDR3 DNA reads as TGTGCCAGCAGCAATAGTGAGGGGGTACCCTACGAGCAGTACTTC.

The V call is TRBV5-1, the J call TRBJ2-6; 8 positions match TRBD2. CDR1 SGHRS and CDR2 YFSETQ come from the germline V gene. V shed 2 bases, J shed 0 bases, and the junction held 7 bases outside the gene matches. The length of the CDR3 is 18 residues. CDR3 sequence (DNA): TGCGCCAGCAGCTTTAGACTAGCGCCCAGCTCTGGGGCCAACGTCCTGACTTTC. This gives the protein CASSFRLAPSSGANVLTF.

The chain links TRBV7-7 to TRBJ2-1, with 7 bases aligning to TRBD2. V lost 2 bases, J lost 4 bases, and 5 bases stayed unmatched. Germline V gene lookup returns CDR1 SSHAT and CDR2 FNYEAQ (reference sequence). The CDR3 totals 15 residues. The DNA of the CDR3 is TGTGCCAGCAGCTTATTGGCGGGGGTTTACAATGAGCAGTTCTTC. This encodes CASSLLAGVYNEQFF.

The chain combines TRBV4-3 with TRBJ1-5; D remains ambiguous. The CDR3 has 15 amino acids. V lost 0 bases, J lost 0 bases, and 6 bases lay in between. Per the germline V gene, CDR1 is LGHNA and CDR2 is YSLEER. In nucleotides, the CDR3 is TGCGCCAGCAGCCAAGAGGTCTATAGCAATCAGCCCCAGCATTTT. The encoded protein is CASSQEVYSNQPQHF.

The chain joins TRBV7-2 to TRBJ2-1; maybe TRBD2 (5 bases). The V and J ends lost 3 bases and 4 bases respectively, with 16 bases between them. The CDR3 runs 16 residues. The germline gives CDR1 SGHTA, CDR2 FQGNSA. The CDR3 sequence is CASSFPPGSLYNEQFF. DNA for the CDR3: TGTGCCAGCAGCTTCCCGCCGGGGTCTCTGTACAATGAGCAGTTCTTC.

By share, this clone ranks as medium-sized. J is TRBJ1-4 and V is TRBV6-5, with no clear D. Germline CDR1 MNHEY, CDR2 SVGAGI. The CDR3 is 11 residues long. Trimming stripped 10 bases from V and 7 bases from J, with 10 bases between. CDR3 loop: CATFSGEKLFF. As DNA, the CDR3 is TGTGCCACTTTCAGTGGTGAAAAACTGTTTTTT.

This clone came up a few times. The V and J genes are TRBV28 and TRBJ1-2, with D perhaps matching TRBD1 (6 bases). Germline V gene sequence: CDR1 MDHEN, CDR2 SYDVKM. The CDR3 extends over 12 amino acids. V lost 6 bases and J lost 8, with 13 bases in between. Here the CDR3 reads CASSEGERGYTF. CDR3 bases: TGTGCCAGCAGCGAGGGGGAACGGGGCTACACCTTC.

The chain uses TRBV2 and TRBJ1-1; the D is unclear. CDR1 and CDR2 from the germline V gene are SNHLY and FYNNEI. This CDR3 contains 13 residues. V lost 11 bases, J lost 1 base, and 14 bases lay in between. The CDR3 protein is CAGLVQPNTEAFF. The CDR3 coding sequence is TGTGCCGGCCTGGTACAGCCGAACACTGAAGCTTTCTTT.

This clone was seen a handful of times. V and J are TRBV4-2 and TRBJ1-6, with 7 bases matching TRBD1. CDR1 and CDR2 (germline): LGHNA, YNFKEQ. Trimming removed 2 bases from V and 0 bases from J; junction bases left unmatched: 1. The CDR3 spans 16 residues. CDR3 amino acids: CASSQRQGSYNSPLHF. Here the CDR3 DNA reads TGTGCCAGCAGCCAAAGACAGGGCTCCTATAATTCACCCCTCCACTTT.

The chain joins TRBV6-1 to TRBJ2-6; TRBD1 matches 7 bases. Trimming removed 6 bases from V and 3 bases from J; junction bases left unmatched: 5. CDR3 length equals 15 residues. Germline V CDR1 and CDR2: MNHNS, SASEGT. CDR3 in DNA: TGTGCCAGCAGAAATAGGGGGCTTGGGGCCAACGTCCTGACTTTC. This translates into CASRNRGLGANVLTF.

This chain links TRBV7-2 with TRBJ2-3, with 7 bases that match TRBD2. V gave up 2 bases and J gave up 2 bases; unmatched junction bases: 7. CDR3 length: 16 residues. Per the germline V gene, CDR1 is SGHTA and CDR2 is FQGNSA. CDR3 residues: CASSLRLAANTDTQYF. The CDR3 DNA is TGTGCCAGCAGCTTAAGGCTAGCGGCAAACACAGATACGCAGTATTTT. Full variable domain (missing parts from reference TRBV7-2 and TRBJ2-3): GAGVSQSPSNKVTEKGKDVELRCDPISGHTALYWYRQSLGQGLEFLIYFQGNSAPDKSGLPSDRFSAERTGGSVSTLTIQRTQQEDSAVYLCASSLRLAANTDTQYFGPGTRLTVL.